The subject of this entry is one T cell receptor (beta chain). This sample stems from a study of blood T cell repertoires in COVID-19. Overall study context: COVID-19 samples collected from the United States, Italy and Spain covered acute and convalescent phases.

Original data processing: By means of reference gene primer amplification, nucleated cell counts were estimated. Assay used: immunoSEQ multiplex PCR; TCRdb lists only in-frame clones, some missing. V and J calls and clone size are copied from that table; D and trimming were computed from the DNA. Of around 210,000 clones in the sample, 84% were seen once. Patients of the Seattle cohort, enrolled during active infection, were followed longitudinally. Sequenced sample: peripheral blood. The source of this sequence is a woman aged 80 or over with COVID-19, enrolled during active disease.

CDR3 in DNA: TGTGCCAGCAGCCTTGGACCCGCCGGGGGTGAGGATACGCAGTATTTT. It yields the protein CASSLGPAGGEDTQYF. V and J are TRBV13 and TRBJ2-3, with D maybe TRBD2 (6 bases). This CDR3 is 16 amino acids long. CDR1 is PRHDT, CDR2 FYEKMQ, per germline (reference sequence). Trimming shortened V by 5 bases and J by 6 bases, and 21 bases separated the two germline ends.